This entry concerns a single T cell receptor beta chain. No cognate antigen has been identified for it. There are no base qualities to consult, and no much larger clone falls within one base. The cohort was made up of 666 healthy bone marrow donors. At the time of sampling, all cohort members were nominally healthy, though unrecorded immune exposures were likely present. The donor tested CMV seronegative and was one of the 352 seronegative cohort members. Each donor provided a peripheral blood sample, and peripheral blood mononuclear cells were used for TCR beta sequencing. The Qiagen DNeasy Blood Extraction Kit was used to extract genomic DNA from the blood cell samples. The sample comes from a study of cytomegalovirus exposure and HLA in healthy donors (dated by TCRdb to 2016 to 2017). A note on the overall study: According to an earlier analysis of 587 of the donors, about 190 million T cells yielded roughly 110 million unique TCR beta sequences and about 300 Gb of sequence data. Across 300 to 400 genotyped donors of the cohort, an average of about 240,000 unique TCR beta nucleotide sequences per donor were sequenced, and around 19% of those sequences were non-productive. An early release that covered roughly 600 HLA-typed donors contained 300 to 350 gigabases of sequencing data and some 87 million unique TCR sequences. The genetic ancestry cluster associated with self-reported Caucasian donors included over 65% of the approximately 430 genotyped donors. A later genetic analysis took genome-wide SNP genotypes for about 55% of the 666 donors and used that subset as a discovery cohort. A separate validation cohort of approximately 120 different subjects was used in addition to the roughly 700-subject first cohort. Both class I and class II loci were covered by HLA typing, at four-digit resolution. In the later analysis, no new phenotypic data were used to find candidate immune exposures; instead, reliance was placed on TCR beta sequences and their occurrence across donors. Because of strong linkage in the cohort, four or five DR-DQ haplotypes were treated as single units for association and clustering. The aim of the study was to test whether cataloging public T cell receptors could identify signatures of past pathogen exposure. The study used immunosequencing to profile the T cell repertoires of more than 650 subjects and linked those repertoires to cytomegalovirus serostatus. To decide whether each TCR beta V gene segment behaved as functional or pseudogenic, an earlier analysis of 587 of the donors relied on high-throughput TCR beta sequencing. To study patterns of TCR occurrence, a later analysis re-analyzed previously published TCR beta repertoires from 500 to 850 donors and added high-resolution HLA genotyping. To predict cytomegalovirus infection status, the study brought together high-throughput TCR immunosequencing, statistical association of individual TCRs with disease status, and machine learning. Donor age, sex, ethnicity and CMV serostatus were compiled alongside the repertoire data. The number of typed donors differed by locus: roughly 620-630 for A, B, C, DRB1 and DQB1; approximately 520 for DQA1; about 600 for DPA1; and approximately 450 for DPB1. All discovery cohort repertoires had been generated using a single sequencing platform.

The library relied on the immunoSEQ multiplex PCR assay. For the multiplex PCR, a mixture combining 60 forward primers for TCR Vbeta segments and 13 reverse primers for TCR Jbeta segments was used. The CDR3 region of rearranged TCR beta genes was amplified from genomic DNA by a multiplex PCR assay. The amplified TCR beta libraries were sequenced on the Illumina HiSeq System as 87-base-pair reads. On the authors' methods: A later analysis counted tens of millions of unique TCR beta chains across the 670 or so repertoires, and around 12 million of these chains were shared by at least two donors. Raw reads were error-corrected and collapsed into unique sequences by a nearest-neighbor algorithm in which closely related sequences were merged to remove PCR and sequencing errors. To assign V, D and J gene segments, CDR3 sequences were aligned to IMGT reference sequences. Each retained sequence needed at least a six-nucleotide match to both a V gene segment and a J gene segment. Rearrangements were called productive when the CDR3 lacked stop codons and stayed in frame with V and J; all others were non-productive. CDR3 was defined according to IMGT convention as the region running from the second conserved V-encoded cysteine to the conserved J-encoded phenylalanine. The earlier analysis of 450 to 750 of the donors excluded any sequence lacking an unambiguous match to a single V gene segment. An earlier analysis of about 590 of the donors classified V segments as functional when productive rearrangements were above 56.7% and as segregating when the standard deviation between donors was above 5%. A statistical classification framework was developed to diagnose cytomegalovirus status using the catalog of TCR beta chain sequences. In a later analysis, V and J genes were assigned by comparing TCR nucleotide sequences against IMGT/GENE-DB human TR gene sequences. Using the TCRdist pipeline, a later analysis assigned CDR3 sequences along with most-parsimonious VDJ recombination scenarios. In a later analysis, each TCR beta chain was defined by its CDR3 amino acid sequence together with its V-gene family, and reads without a unique V-gene family were excluded. As a way to deal with suspected cross-contamination and a sequencing artifact, a later analysis dropped nearly 600 nucleotide sequences that were highly shared and had low generation probability. For each public chain, a later analysis derived a clonal expansion index from normalized ranks of inferred template counts within each repertoire. Generation probabilities in a later analysis came from a VDJ recombination model fitted to out-of-frame rearrangements, and those results were checked against IGoR. In a later analysis, hypergeometric tests were used to score TCR-TCR, TCR-HLA and TCR-CMV co-occurrence, with a repertoire-size bias correction applied to TCR pairs. False discovery rates were estimated in a later analysis by permuting HLA or CMV assignments 20 times. A later analysis grouped co-occurring TCRs with DBSCAN, adding TCRdist sequence similarity when clustering within HLA-allele-positive subsets. Co-occurrence clustering excluded repertoires with fewer than 30,000 or more than 120,000 public chains, plus five with anomalous nucleotide sharing. The clones in this table, taken by TCRdb from immuneACCESS, are in-frame only. Not every clone is retained; where verified, under half of the shortfall comes from an unresolved V gene, and the cause of the rest is unknown. The V and J calls and clone size come from that table; D and trimming were worked out from the DNA. Present in this sample are 150,000 to 200,000 clones, about 80% of which were seen just once. The top ten hold roughly 1.5% of the sample.

Results and caveats for the whole study, not just this receptor: In an earlier analysis of under 600 of the donors, most TCR beta V segments were observed in productive rearrangements about 87% or about 30% of the time, broadly matching IMGT annotations. A later analysis associated 15,000 or so TCR beta sequences with specific HLA alleles at a false discovery rate of 0.05. Assigning TCR associations to individual alleles was difficult when HLA alleles, especially DR and DQ, strongly co-occurred. Seventeen rarely observed V segments, including chromosome 9 orphons, were excluded from the earlier analysis of approximately 600 of the donors because counts were too low. A later analysis found that HLA-associated TCR beta chains were more clonally expanded and had lower generation probabilities than equally common non-associated chains. While some public TCRs were present in many individuals, most TCR sequences turned up only very rarely across donors. In a later analysis, the rate of TCR association differed among HLA loci, with DRB1 alleles having the most associated TCRs and HLA-C alleles having the fewest. This cohort had only TCR beta chains sequenced, and the lack of alpha or paired-chain data limited which features could be detected. In the study, 164 TCR beta chains were listed as associated with cytomegalovirus. In a later genetic analysis, a missense DCLRE1C variant was associated with V-gene and J-gene trimming of TCR beta chains, and the association was replicated in an independent cohort. According to a later genetic analysis, donors in an Asian-associated ancestry cluster had fewer N-insertions in productive TCRs than the approximately 630-donor mean. The 87-base-pair reads could not distinguish some IMGT-functional V segments, including TRBV6-2 and TRBV6-3, so those segments were excluded. A later analysis reported that several top co-occurrence clusters appeared linked to parvovirus B19, influenza, CMV and Epstein-Barr virus. Cytomegalovirus status was reported to be diagnosed by the classifier with high specificity and sensitivity in both the original and validation cohorts. According to the authors, the approach could potentially be generalized to other disease states and immunological phenotypes. Most CMV-associated TCR beta chains appeared to be HLA-restricted in a later analysis, and the HLA associations seemed to be driven largely by CMV exposure. Linkage disequilibrium might explain the correlated functional status among segregating V segments, but an unknown experimental factor could not be excluded. Presence/absence analyses assumed roughly uniform sequencing depth across donors, an assumption that may not hold. For the cohort, immune exposure information was limited to CMV serostatus. A few of the identified cytomegalovirus-associated TCR beta chains were confirmed in vitro to be specific for cytomegalovirus antigens. The sequencing pipeline was judged likely to have produced a cluster of highly shared sequence variants as a technical artifact. Because some donors lacked HLA typing at each locus, the association tests relied only on the typed subset. A further reported finding was that TCR beta sequences accurately predicted the HLA-A and HLA-B alleles for most subjects in the first cohort.

From cysteine to phenylalanine, the CDR3 is 15 amino acids long. Only CDR3 DNA is held: 45 bases, read in frame from base 1. Clipping removes 3 bases from V and 4 bases from J, with 9 as the unmatched junction base count. CDR1 and CDR2, per the germline V gene, are SGDLS and YYNGEE. This sequence uses TRBV9 and TRBJ1-1; TRBD1 matches 7 bases in the middle. The specimen sequenced was PBMCs. This receptor was taken from a young man in good health and CMV-seronegative. DNA sequence: TGTGCCAGCAGCGCGGAGACAGGGAAGGGCACTGAAGCTTTCTTT. Translated, it reads CASSAETGKGTEAFF.